This T cell receptor beta chain was recovered during a study of Ad26.COV2.S vaccination and SARS-CoV-2 variants. Study-level background: This donor came from the COV1001 trial of Ad26.COV2.S. Ad26.COV2.S given intramuscularly, once or twice 56 days apart.

Remarks on this clone: Its antigen is still unknown.

The junction had 18 bases not matched to a gene; V was cut back by 5 bases and J by 5 bases. The CDR3 spans 18 residues. CDR1 and CDR2 (germline): LGHNT, FRNRAP. This sample's treatment: roughly 20 received Ad26.COV2.S at low or high dose, single or two shots; about 5 received placebo; per-sample allocation not given. Sampling occurred on day 63 after the first vaccine or placebo injection. The data were produced by immunoSEQ multiplex PCR, yet TCRdb's version contains in-frame clones alone and is incomplete. The data hold approximately 240,000 clones, with over 75% observed a single time. Study-wide results and caveats: The authors reported substantial breadth in spike-specific CD8+ and CD4+ T cell responses after vaccination. Higher spike-specific TCR breadth was found in vaccine recipients than in placebo recipients.

The V call is TRBV12-5, the J call TRBJ2-5; TRBD2 aligns across 9 bases. The sequence was collected from a person aged 18-65 years who received the Ad26.COV2.S COVID-19 vaccine or a placebo. The sequencing here drew on peripheral blood, taken in a trial of Ad26.COV2.S vaccine versus placebo. CDR3 sequence reads: CASGDTGRKTSGLETQYF. The CDR3 DNA reads as TGTGCTAGTGGTGATACAGGGCGTAAGACTAGCGGCTTGGAGACCCAGTACTTC.